These T cell receptor beta chains were read from a single sample in a study of technical replicates of blood from a few donors. The protocol was immunoSEQ multiplex PCR, while the TCRdb copy is restricted to in-frame clones and leaves out a portion. The sample holds fewer than 20,000 clones, roughly 87% seen once. Sequencing was carried out using PBMCs. Receptors originate from a human donor in good health. The CDR3 runs from the conserved cysteine through the conserved F or W. D genes are given only for firm matches. Some rows mark clone size as missing; the rest say once, few, many or name a class of expanded clone.

size,D,V,J,DNA,CDR3
few,NA,TRBV4-1,TRBJ1-3,TGCGCCAGCAGCCAAGAGCCAGCTGGAAACACCATATATTTT,CASSQEPAGNTIYF
few,TRBD2,TRBV10-1,TRBJ2-7,TGCGCCAGCAGTGATGGCCGGGACTATTCCTACGAGCAGTACTTC,CASSDGRDYSYEQYF
once,NA,TRBV27,TRBJ1-5,TGTGCCAGCGGCTCATATGATCAGCCCCAGCATTTT,CASGSYDQPQHF
NA,NA,TRBV5-1,TRBJ2-7,TGCGCCAGCAGTCGGGCCGGGACCTACGAGCAGTACTTC,CASSRAGTYEQYF
NA,TRBD2,TRBV10-2,TRBJ2-7,TGCGCCAGCCGACTAGCGGGAGTAAATTACGAGCAGTACTTC,CASRLAGVNYEQYF
NA,TRBD1,TRBV19,TRBJ1-2,TGTGCCAGCAAGACAGGGGGCGAGGACTATGGCTACACCTTC,CASKTGGEDYGYTF
NA,TRBD1,TRBV2,TRBJ1-2,TGTGCCAGCAGGGACAGGGGGCCTGGCTACACCTTC,CASRDRGPGYTF
NA,TRBD2,TRBV4-2,TRBJ2-7,TGTGCCAGCAGCCAAGATGGTACTAGCGGGTTCTACGAGCAGTACTTC,CASSQDGTSGFYEQYF
NA,NA,TRBV5-4,TRBJ2-7,TGTGCCAGCAGCTCCGACGGGGGGCAGTTGCCGTACTTC,CASSSDGGQLPYF
NA,TRBD1,TRBV10-2,TRBJ2-5,TGCGCCAGCTGGGGACAGGGGGAAGAGGAGACCCAGTACTTC,CASWGQGEEETQYF
NA,NA,TRBV7-9,TRBJ1-1,TGTGCCAGCAGCTTAGCGGGTCGGGACACTGAAGCTTTCTTT,CASSLAGRDTEAFF
NA,TRBD2,TRBV25-1,TRBJ2-1,TGTGCCAGCAGTGAATTGGGGACTAGCGGGAGTAATGAGCAGTTCTTC,CASSELGTSGSNEQFF
once,TRBD2,TRBV6-1,TRBJ2-1,TGTGCCAGAGAACCTAGCGGGAGGTTTAATGAGCAGTTCTTC,CAREPSGRFNEQFF
once,NA,TRBV27,TRBJ2-2,TGTGCCAGCAGTCTAACTAGAAACACCGGGGAGCTGTTTTTT,CASSLTRNTGELFF
NA,TRBD2,TRBV9,TRBJ2-3,TGTGCCAGCAGCGTAGCCGGGCGGGCGGGAGAGAGAGATACGCAGTATTTT,CASSVAGRAGERDTQYF
NA,TRBD2,TRBV10-3,TRBJ2-3,TGTGCCATCAGGTCGACTAGCGGGGGAGCTAGCACAGATACGCAGTATTTT,CAIRSTSGGASTDTQYF
few,TRBD1,TRBV28,TRBJ1-2,TGTGCCAGCAGCCGGGACAGAGGCTACACCTTC,CASSRDRGYTF
once,TRBD1,TRBV6-1,TRBJ2-4,TGTGCCAGCAGTGAAGCTGGTTTGGGACAGGGCGAGAACATTCAGTACTTC,CASSEAGLGQGENIQYF
NA,TRBD1,TRBV7-8,TRBJ2-7,TGTGCCAGCAGCTTAGGGGACAGGGTCGAGCAGTACTTC,CASSLGDRVEQYF
once,TRBD1,TRBV6-1,TRBJ1-2,TGTGCCAGCAGCGCGGGGATGGACAGGGGCTATGGCTACACCTTC,CASSAGMDRGYGYTF
NA,NA,TRBV28,TRBJ2-5,TGTGCCAGCAGTTACCCCAGGCAAGAGACCCAGTACTTC,CASSYPRQETQYF
NA,TRBD2,TRBV9,TRBJ2-1,TGTGCCAGCAGCGTAGGCACTAGCGGGAGAAATGAGCAGTTCTTC,CASSVGTSGRNEQFF
NA,TRBD2,TRBV7-8,TRBJ2-1,TGTGCCAGCAGCTATTTAATTGGACTAGCTCACAATGAGCAGTTCTTC,CASSYLIGLAHNEQFF
NA,NA,TRBV19,TRBJ1-3,TGTGCCAGTTCCCGCGGGACCGACTCTGGAAACACCATATATTTT,CASSRGTDSGNTIYF
NA,TRBD2,TRBV2,TRBJ2-5,TGTGCCAGCAGGGCCGGGACTAGCGGGAGACGGGGGGAGACCCAGTACTTC,CASRAGTSGRRGETQYF
NA,NA,TRBV5-1,TRBJ1-5,TGCGCCAGCAGCCCCGGTTGGAATCAGCCCCAGCATTTT,CASSPGWNQPQHF
NA,NA,TRBV13,TRBJ2-3,TGTGCCAGCAGCTTAGGTGGCCGAAGCACAGATACGCAGTATTTT,CASSLGGRSTDTQYF
NA,NA,TRBV16,TRBJ1-5,TGTGCCAGCAGCCAATCGGTCGACAGCAGCCCCAATCAGCCCCAGCATTTT,CASSQSVDSSPNQPQHF
NA,TRBD2,TRBV28,TRBJ2-5,TGTGCCAGCAGTACCCGGACTAGCGGGCAAGAGACCCAGTACTTC,CASSTRTSGQETQYF
few,TRBD2,TRBV19,TRBJ2-1,TGTGCCAGTACCTCGGGACTAGCGGGAGCTCGGTTCTTC,CASTSGLAGARFF
NA,TRBD1,TRBV10-3,TRBJ2-7,TGTGCCATCAGTGAGCTCCCTAGGACAGGGTCCTACGAGCAGTACTTC,CAISELPRTGSYEQYF
NA,NA,TRBV29-1,TRBJ2-5,TGCAGCGTTGAAGAAAACGGTGAGACCCAGTACTTC,CSVEENGETQYF
NA,NA,TRBV5-1,TRBJ2-1,TGCGCCAGCAGCTTGGCCACATTTGAGCAGTTCTTC,CASSLATFEQFF
NA,NA,TRBV18,TRBJ1-1,TGTGCCAGCTCACCGCAGGGTGGCGGGATGAACACTGAAGCTTTCTTT,CASSPQGGGMNTEAFF
NA,NA,TRBV5-1,TRBJ2-5,TGCGCCAGCAGCCCTAAACAAGAGACCCAGTACTTC,CASSPKQETQYF
NA,TRBD1,TRBV28,TRBJ1-5,TGTGCCAGCAGTTCGGGACAGCTCTATCAGCCCCAGCATTTT,CASSSGQLYQPQHF
NA,TRBD1,TRBV25-1,TRBJ2-2,TGTGCCAGCCAGGGACAGGCAATCCCCGGGGAGCTGTTTTTT,CASQGQAIPGELFF
NA,NA,TRBV18,TRBJ2-5,TGTGCCAGCTCGCGGGACCAAGAGACCCAGTACTTC,CASSRDQETQYF
NA,TRBD2,TRBV4-1,TRBJ2-3,TGCGCCAGCAGCCGGGGACTAGCGGGACTTACGCACGCTTCAGATACGCAGTATTTT,CASSRGLAGLTHASDTQYF
once,TRBD2,TRBV5-8,TRBJ2-7,TGTGCCAGCAGCTTGGAGGCGGGAGGGCCCTACGAGCAGTACTTC,CASSLEAGGPYEQYF
NA,TRBD1,TRBV15,TRBJ2-7,TGTGCCACCAGCAGACTAACAGGGGGTGTAGACGAGCAGTACTTC,CATSRLTGGVDEQYF
NA,NA,TRBV13,TRBJ2-1,TGTGCCAGCAGCTTATCCGACCAGGGGTTGGGGCATGAGCAGTTCTTC,CASSLSDQGLGHEQFF
NA,NA,TRBV2,TRBJ1-4,TGTGCCAGCAGTTCAACTGGGACGGGAGCAACTAATGAAAAACTGTTTTTT,CASSSTGTGATNEKLFF
once,NA,TRBV5-8,TRBJ1-1,TGTGCCAGCAGCCGCCTCGGGGTTGAGCGGAAAGCTTTCTTT,CASSRLGVERKAFF
NA,TRBD1,TRBV7-9,TRBJ2-5,TGTGCCAGCAGCGTCCCCCCGGGACAGGGGGGAGAGACCCAGTACTTC,CASSVPPGQGGETQYF
NA,NA,TRBV25-1,TRBJ2-7,TGTGCCAGCAGTACCAGAACGACTGCACCCTACGAGCAGTACTTC,CASSTRTTAPYEQYF
NA,TRBD2,TRBV5-1,TRBJ2-1,TGCGCCAGCACCCCACTAGCGGTCAGTAATGAGCAGTTCTTC,CASTPLAVSNEQFF
NA,NA,TRBV6-5,TRBJ2-7,TGTGCCAGCAGTTACTCGACTGGTCCCTCCTACGAGCAGTACTTC,CASSYSTGPSYEQYF
NA,NA,TRBV6-1,TRBJ1-5,TGTGCCAGCAGTCATGGACAGAACAATCAGCCCCAGCATTTT,CASSHGQNNQPQHF
NA,TRBD2,TRBV5-1,TRBJ2-5,TGCGCCAGCAGTCCTACTAGCGGTCAAGAGACCCAGTACTTC,CASSPTSGQETQYF